This T cell receptor (beta chain) is drawn from a study of shared clonotypes between healthy human individuals. The overall study: A couple of women and a few men aged 18 to 49 served as donors.

Cells designated naive CD8 were CD45RO-negative and were positively selected for CCR7, with terminally differentiated effector memory CD45RA+ cells excluded. Germline V gene lookup returns CDR1 MDHEN and CDR2 SYDVKM. The CDR3 spans 11 residues. Trimming shortened V by 6 bases and J by 4 bases, and 7 bases separated the two germline ends. Study-wide results and limits: All-four-donor shared clonotypes had higher generation probabilities than non-shared clonotypes did. Sorted-subset samples were not fully sequenced, rarefaction indicated.

For this clone: Its antigen is still unknown. The sample carries other DNA sequences with the same CDR3.

Sorted-subset replicate PCR reactions contained around 220 ng DNA, corresponding to some 29,000 T cell genomes. The protocol was immunoSEQ multiplex PCR, while the TCRdb copy is restricted to in-frame clones and leaves out a portion. The sample has around 610,000 clones, 96% seen once. The specimen sequenced was naive CD8+ T cells sorted from blood. The TCR comes from a woman between 25 and 40 years old in good health. V is TRBV28 and J is TRBJ2-7; the D is unclear. As DNA, the CDR3 is TGTGCCAGCAGCCCTAGGTACGAGCAGTACTTC. Its translation: CASSPRYEQYF.